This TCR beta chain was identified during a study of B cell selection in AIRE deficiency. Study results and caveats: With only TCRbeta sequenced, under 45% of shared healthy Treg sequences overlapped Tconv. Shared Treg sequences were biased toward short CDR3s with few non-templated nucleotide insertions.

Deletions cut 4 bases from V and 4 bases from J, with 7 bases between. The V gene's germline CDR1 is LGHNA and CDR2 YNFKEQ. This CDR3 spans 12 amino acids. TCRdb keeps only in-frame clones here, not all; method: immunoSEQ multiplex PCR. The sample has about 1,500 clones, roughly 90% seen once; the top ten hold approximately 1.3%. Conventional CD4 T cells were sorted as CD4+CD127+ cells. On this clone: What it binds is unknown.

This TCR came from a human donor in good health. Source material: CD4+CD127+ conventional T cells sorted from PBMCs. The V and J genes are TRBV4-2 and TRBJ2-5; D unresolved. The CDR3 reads CASSPERETQYF. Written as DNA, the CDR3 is TGTGCCAGCAGCCCAGAACGAGAGACCCAGTACTTC.